The 19 T cell receptor beta chains below all came from one sample that was sequenced in a study of T cells in Graves' hyperthyroidism and ophthalmopathy. RNA transcripts were the template for amplifying TCR beta CDR3 regions. In the first-round RT-PCR of the TCR CDR3, the HTBI primer set was used. TCRdb used MiXCR to reprocess the multiplex PCR reads, holding one entry per CDR3 protein. The sample lists approximately 410,000 distinct CDR3 sequences; approximately 14% were seen once. The sequenced sample consisted of blood. These TCRs come from a young woman with Graves' hyperthyroidism.

Only a few counts were recorded for this clonotype. The rearrangement links TRBV6-5 to TRBJ2-4; tentatively, D is TRBD1 (5 bases). V gave up 0 bases and J gave up 1 base, with 13 bases separating them. Per the germline V gene, CDR1 is MNHEY and CDR2 is SVGAGI. The CDR3 is made up of 17 amino acids. The CDR3 DNA reads as TGTGCCAGCAGTTACTCGATGAAAGGGGCGGCCAAAAACATTCAGTACTTC. Protein: CASSYSMKGAAKNIQYF.

Details on this clonotype: A read error is possible here, since a much larger clone lies one base away. The CDR3 loop is CASSRRNTEAFF. CDR3 nucleotides: TGTGCCAGCAGTCGGCGGAACACTGAAGCTTTCTTT. V is TRBV2 and J is TRBJ1-1; D remains unclear. Trimming removed 5 bases from V and 1 base from J, with 5 bases in between. Germline V gives CDR1 SNHLY, CDR2 FYNNEI. This CDR3 comprises 12 residues. Full variable domain (missing parts from reference TRBV2 and TRBJ1-1): EPEVTQTPSHQVTQMGQEVILRCVPISNHLYFYWYRQILGQKVEFLVSFYNNEISEKSEIFDDQFSVERPDGSNFTLKIRSTKLEDSAMYFCASSRRNTEAFFGQGTRLTVV.

Of note for this clonotype: Mismatch with germline at one junction end may stem from a read error. The genes are TRBV5-1 and TRBJ1-1; a weak D match, TRBD1 (5 bases). CDR3 size: 12 residues. From germline, CDR1 is SGHRS and CDR2 YFSETQ. CDR3 sequence (DNA): TGCGTCAGCAGCTTCGGGGGCACTGAAGCTTTCTTT. Encoded protein: CVSSFGGTEAFF.

Only a few counts were recorded for this clonotype. The genes are TRBV12-3 or TRBV12-4 and TRBJ2-6; the D gene is possibly TRBD1 (6 bases). V shed 6 bases and J shed 2 bases, with 17 bases lying between them. This CDR3 spans 17 amino acids. In DNA form, the CDR3 reads TGTGCCAGCAGCCCTGACACCTCAGGGGCTGGGGCCAACGTCCTGACTTTC. It translates to CASSPDTSGAGANVLTF.

In this sample, this clonotype turned up a few times. One base away lies a much larger clone, so this may be a sequencing read error. This chain connects TRBV2 to TRBJ1-1; D remains unclear. The CDR3 runs 14 residues. The germline V and J ends were trimmed by 6 bases and 0 bases, with 11 bases remaining between them. Germline V gene data show CDR1 as SNHLY and CDR2 as FYNNEI. The CDR3 nucleotides are TGTGCCAGCAGCCTACTGGGCTTGAACACTGAAGCTTTCTTT. Protein sequence: CASSLLGLNTEAFF.

This clonotype occurred many times. The J gene is TRBJ2-7, the V gene TRBV12-3 or TRBV12-4; D not certain. Between the trimmed V and J ends, which lost 0 bases and 3 bases, there was a span of 6 bases. CDR3 length equals 13 residues. The chain's CDR3 is CASSLASNYEQYF. CDR3 bases: TGTGCCAGCAGTTTAGCTAGCAACTACGAGCAGTACTTC.

This clonotype was picked up a small number of times. This sequence joins TRBV20-1 and TRBJ2-7, with D perhaps being TRBD1 or TRBD2 (6 bases each). V dropped 0 bases and J dropped 0 bases, with 15 bases sitting between them. CDR3 length: 16 residues. Per the germline V gene, CDR1 is DFQATT and CDR2 is SNEGSKA (reference sequence). This CDR3 reads CSAREWGRGRSYEQYF. The CDR3 nucleotides are TGCAGTGCTAGAGAATGGGGGCGGGGCCGCTCCTACGAGCAGTACTTC.

This clonotype was observed many times. The chain uses TRBV10-3 and TRBJ2-5; D is perhaps TRBD2 (6 bases). Per germline, CDR1 ENHRY and CDR2 SYGVKD. Deletions cut 5 bases from V and 6 bases from J, with 19 bases between. The length of the CDR3 is 15 residues. CDR3 DNA: TGTGCCATCAGTACCCCGACTAGAAATAGTCAGACCCAGTACTTC. As protein: CAISTPTRNSQTQYF.

The sample holds many counts of this clonotype. The rearrangement links TRBV11-1 to TRBJ2-7; possible D gene TRBD2, 5 bases. Trimming pared 2 bases from V and 2 bases from J, leaving 10 bases between. The V gene's germline CDR1 is SGHAT and CDR2 FQDESV (reference sequence). The CDR3 contains 14 residues. The CDR3 region is CASSLSHGTYEQYF. CDR3 coding DNA: TGTGCCAGCAGCTTAAGCCACGGGACCTACGAGCAGTACTTC.

This clonotype was recorded at least ten times. This sequence joins TRBV11-2 and TRBJ1-1, with 7 nucleotides matching TRBD1. J gave up 3 bases and V 4 bases, and 5 bases lay outside the gene matches. Looked up from germline, CDR1 is SGHAT and CDR2 is FQNNGV. CDR3 length: 14 residues. The CDR3 nucleotides are TGTGCCAGCAGCTCAAACAGGGGATACACTGAAGCTTTCTTT. Translated, it gives CASSSNRGYTEAFF.

The CDR3 is CASSESPGSPNEQFF. In DNA form, the CDR3 reads TGTGCCAGCAGTGAATCCCCGGGGTCCCCCAATGAGCAGTTCTTC. V and J are TRBV6-1 and TRBJ2-1, with D perhaps matching TRBD2 (5 bases). Trimming took 2 bases from V and 6 from J, leaving 14 bases between them. CDR3 length: 15 amino acids. CDR1 and CDR2 (germline): MNHNS, SASEGT.

In the case of this clonotype: The junction departs from the called germline gene at one end, perhaps through a read error. The rearrangement uses TRBV27 and TRBJ2-1; perhaps TRBD2 as D (5 bases). From germline, CDR1 is MNHEY and CDR2 SMNVEV (reference sequence). The CDR3 sequence is 15 residues long. The DNA for the CDR3 is TGTGCCAGCAGCCTAGCAGTAAGCTCCTACAATGGGCAGTTCTTC. It codes for CASSLAVSSYNGQFF.

The chain uses TRBV18 and TRBJ1-6; 7 bases agree with TRBD1. Trimming cost V 5 bases and J 4 bases; bases outside gene matches: 8. Looked up from germline, CDR1 is KGHSH and CDR2 is LQKENI. CDR3 size: 16 residues. The CDR3 region has the DNA TGTGCCAGCTCATGGACAGGAGACACATATAATTCACCCCTCCACTTT. It encodes CASSWTGDTYNSPLHF.

Ten or more counts support this clonotype. This rearrangement joins TRBV20-1 to TRBJ2-1; TRBD2 agrees at 11 bases. CDR3 length equals 16 residues. The J segment lost 8 bases and the V segment lost 5 bases, leaving 14 bases of the junction unmatched. Germline V gene data show CDR1 as DFQATT and CDR2 as SNEGSKA (reference sequence). CDR3 sequence reads: CSAETLLAGEGHEQFF. CDR3 DNA sequence: TGCAGTGCTGAGACGTTACTAGCGGGAGAGGGTCATGAGCAGTTCTTC.

In its sample, this clonotype was seen many times. This sequence joins TRBV28 and TRBJ1-1; possibly TRBD1 for D (5 bases). CDR1 and CDR2 (germline): MDHEN, SYDVKM. Trimming left V 5 bases short and J 0 bases short, with 13 bases between. This CDR3 has 15 amino acids. The CDR3 reads CASSTSGTLNTEAFF. For the CDR3, the DNA is TGTGCCAGCAGTACGTCAGGGACCTTGAACACTGAAGCTTTCTTT.

Regarding this clonotype: At one boundary the junction diverges from the germline segment, which might be a read error. The J gene is TRBJ2-7, the V gene TRBV5-8; 8 bases are a match to TRBD2. This CDR3 contains 16 residues. Germline V gene data show CDR1 as SGHTS and CDR2 as YDEGEE. The CDR3 here is CASSSELAASSYERYF. The CDR3 region has the DNA TGTGCCAGCAGCTCGGAACTAGCGGCTAGCTCCTACGAGCGGTACTTC.

This clonotype was observed many times. The rearrangement joins TRBV2 to TRBJ2-3, with 9 bases matching TRBD2. Germline CDR1 SNHLY, CDR2 FYNNEI. The CDR3 runs 14 residues. V shed 3 bases, J shed 5 bases, and the junction held 3 bases outside the gene matches. The CDR3 loop reads CASSESGRKDTQYF. The DNA for the CDR3 is TGTGCCAGCAGTGAGAGCGGGAGGAAAGATACGCAGTATTTT.

This clonotype was seen at least ten times. The rearrangement joins TRBV18 to TRBJ2-7, with 10 bases lining up with TRBD1. After removal of 5 bases from V and 5 bases from J, the junction contained 9 bases not matched to a gene. Germline V gene data show CDR1 as KGHSH and CDR2 as LQKENI. This CDR3 comprises 15 residues. For the CDR3, the DNA is TGTGCCAGCTCAAGGGACAGGGGTTCGATTGACGAGCAGTACTTC. Its protein product is CASSRDRGSIDEQYF. The complete variable domain, with remaining parts taken from reference TRBV18 and TRBJ2-7, reads NAGVMQNPRHLVRRRGQEARLRCSPMKGHSHVYWYRQLPEEGLKFMVYLQKENIIDESGMPKERFSAEFPKEGPSILRIQQVVRGDSAAYFCASSRDRGSIDEQYFGPGTRLTVT.

This clonotype has only one observation. The V gene is TRBV6-2 or TRBV6-3, the J gene TRBJ1-1, with D possibly matching TRBD1 (6 bases). Looked up from germline, CDR1 is MNHEY and CDR2 is SVGEGT. This CDR3 has 16 amino acids. The germline V and J ends were trimmed by 0 bases and 7 bases, with 18 bases remaining between them. The CDR3 nucleotides are TGTGCCAGCAGTTACTCGATTGTGCCAGGGGCAATTGAAGCTTTCTTT. This encodes CASSYSIVPGAIEAFF.